The sequence of this T cell receptor beta chain was determined in a study of human thymus T cells. To note about this clone: Its antigen is undetermined.

The method was immunoSEQ multiplex PCR; TCRdb's version includes in-frame clones alone and lacks a portion of them. The sample shows 45,000 to 50,000 clones, approximately 95% of them seen only once. This CDR3 is 15 amino acids long. Donors were healthy Finnish babies undergoing corrective operations for congenital heart defects. A roughly 0.45-1 mL peripheral blood aliquot was taken intraoperatively from four of eight donors. Genomic DNA was extracted from every available blood leukocyte. Findings and caveats of the study: An apparent bias in V and J gene usage was seen in thymic and blood repertoires.

This clonotype was obtained from a girl in the first two years of life with a congenital heart defect but otherwise immunologically healthy. The specimen was blood. V gene TRBV21-1 combines with J gene TRBJ2-7. TRBV21-1 constitutes a pseudogene. The DNA for the CDR3 is TGTGCCAGCAGCAAGGTCACAGGAGGTTCAGGGGAGCAGTACTTC. Protein product: CASSKVTGGSGEQYF.